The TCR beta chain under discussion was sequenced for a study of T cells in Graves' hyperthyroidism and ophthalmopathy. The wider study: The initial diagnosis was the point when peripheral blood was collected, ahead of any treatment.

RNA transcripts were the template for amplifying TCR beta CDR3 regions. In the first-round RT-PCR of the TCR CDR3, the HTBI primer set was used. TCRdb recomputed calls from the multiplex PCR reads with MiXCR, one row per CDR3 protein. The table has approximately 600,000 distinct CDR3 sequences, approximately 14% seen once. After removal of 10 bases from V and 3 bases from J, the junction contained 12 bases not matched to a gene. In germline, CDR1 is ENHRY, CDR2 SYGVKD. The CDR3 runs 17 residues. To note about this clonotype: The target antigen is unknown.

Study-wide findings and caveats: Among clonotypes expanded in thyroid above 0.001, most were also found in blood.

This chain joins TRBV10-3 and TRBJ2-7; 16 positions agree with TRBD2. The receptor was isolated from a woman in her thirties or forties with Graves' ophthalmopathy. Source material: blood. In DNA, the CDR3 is TGTGCCACCCTACCAGGGACTAGCGGGAGGGGAGTCTACGAGCAGTACTTC. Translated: CATLPGTSGRGVYEQYF.